The 10 T cell receptor beta chains below all came from one sample that was sequenced in a study of OX40 agonist ivuxolimab in advanced cancers. Only in-frame clones appear in the TCRdb table, and some are missing; sequencing was by immunoSEQ multiplex PCR. The sample holds some 80,000 clones, around 86% seen once. The sequences come from CD4+ or CD8+ T cells sorted from blood, collected in a trial of the OX40 agonist ivuxolimab. The receptor source for this set is an adult with an advanced solid tumor such as melanoma, head and neck, liver or kidney cancer.

The gene calls are TRBV4-3 and TRBJ1-1; D is ambiguous. Germline V lookup: CDR1 LGHNA, CDR2 YSLEER. Trimming stripped 4 bases from V and 0 bases from J, with 9 bases between. The CDR3 totals 14 residues. CDR3 bases: TGCGCCAGCAGCCCGCACATCATGAACACTGAAGCTTTCTTT. It specifies CASSPHIMNTEAFF.

This clone was detected only once. CDR3 protein: CASSLDSTDTQYF. The CDR3 nucleotides read TGTGCCAGCAGCTTAGATTCTACAGATACGCAGTATTTT. The chain is built from TRBV11-3 and TRBJ2-3; unclear D gene. V was clipped by 0 bases and J by 3 bases, with 4 bases between them. The CDR3 sequence is 13 residues long. In germline, CDR1 is SGHNT, CDR2 YENEEA.

This chain uses TRBV7-2 with TRBJ1-2; D is perhaps TRBD1 (5 bases). Trimming left V 2 bases short and J 5 bases short, with 12 bases between. From germline, CDR1 is SGHTA and CDR2 FQGNSA. This CDR3 contains 14 residues. The CDR3 spells CASSLNQGGYGYTF. The CDR3 region has the DNA TGTGCCAGCAGCTTAAACCAGGGCGGTTATGGCTACACCTTC.

The chain is built from TRBV5-4 and TRBJ2-3; D possibly corresponds to TRBD1 (6 bases). This CDR3 spans 14 amino acids. From germline, CDR1 is SGHNT and CDR2 YYREEE (reference sequence). The V end was cut by 1 base, the J end by 1 base, with 7 bases between. The CDR3 is CASSLRQGTDTQYF. In nucleotides, the CDR3 is TGTGCCAGCAGCTTGCGACAGGGCACAGATACGCAGTATTTT.

The chain joins TRBV2 to TRBJ1-5, with 8 bases identical to TRBD1. Germline-derived CDR1 and CDR2 are SNHLY and FYNNEI. CDR3 length: 13 amino acids. The ends lost 7 bases at V and 5 bases at J; junction bases unmatched: 4. This CDR3 reads CASNRQGYQPQHF. The CDR3 DNA reads TGTGCCAGCAATCGACAGGGGTATCAGCCCCAGCATTTT.

This clone was seen a few times. The chain recombines TRBV9 with TRBJ1-1; D is undetermined. The CDR3 sequence is 14 residues long. Per germline, CDR1 SGDLS and CDR2 YYNGEE. Trimming left V 5 bases short and J 1 base short, with 12 bases between. This CDR3 reads CASSTGFSNTEAFF. The CDR3 bases are TGTGCCAGCAGTACCGGGTTTTCGAACACTGAAGCTTTCTTT.

The V gene is TRBV19, the J gene TRBJ2-6; D is perhaps TRBD1 (5 bases). The V gene lost 9 bases and the J gene lost 4 bases, with 10 bases spanning the gap. Germline V gene sequence: CDR1 LNHDA, CDR2 SQIVND (reference sequence). This CDR3 region has 13 residues. The CDR3 here is CASKTAGANVLTF. The DNA for the CDR3 is TGTGCCAGCAAGACAGCCGGGGCCAACGTCCTGACTTTC.

This sequence joins TRBV6-5 and TRBJ2-1; 10 bases fit TRBD1. There are 15 residues in the CDR3. The trim removed 6 bases at V and 7 bases at J, leaving 9 bases unmatched. Germline V gene sequence: CDR1 MNHEY, CDR2 SVGAGI. CDR3 loop: CASSPGTGVKNEQFF. The CDR3 nucleotides are TGTGCCAGCAGCCCCGGGACAGGGGTGAAAAATGAGCAGTTCTTC.

The CDR3 protein is CASFTGLVKETQYF. DNA for the CDR3: TGTGCCAGCTTTACGGGACTAGTAAAGGAGACCCAGTACTTC. V is TRBV18 and J is TRBJ2-5, with 8 nucleotides matching TRBD2. This CDR3 is 14 amino acids long. The germline CDR1 and CDR2 sequences are KGHSH and LQKENI. V was clipped by 7 bases and J by 5 bases; unmatched bases: 9.

This chain uses TRBV6-5 with TRBJ2-7; either TRBD1 or TRBD2 may supply D (5 bases each). This CDR3 is built from 13 residues. The V gene's germline CDR1 is MNHEY and CDR2 SVGAGI. Trimming took 6 bases from V and 5 from J, leaving 14 bases between them. The CDR3 sequence is CASRGYGDDEQYF. DNA of the CDR3: TGTGCCAGCAGGGGGTACGGGGACGACGAGCAGTACTTC.